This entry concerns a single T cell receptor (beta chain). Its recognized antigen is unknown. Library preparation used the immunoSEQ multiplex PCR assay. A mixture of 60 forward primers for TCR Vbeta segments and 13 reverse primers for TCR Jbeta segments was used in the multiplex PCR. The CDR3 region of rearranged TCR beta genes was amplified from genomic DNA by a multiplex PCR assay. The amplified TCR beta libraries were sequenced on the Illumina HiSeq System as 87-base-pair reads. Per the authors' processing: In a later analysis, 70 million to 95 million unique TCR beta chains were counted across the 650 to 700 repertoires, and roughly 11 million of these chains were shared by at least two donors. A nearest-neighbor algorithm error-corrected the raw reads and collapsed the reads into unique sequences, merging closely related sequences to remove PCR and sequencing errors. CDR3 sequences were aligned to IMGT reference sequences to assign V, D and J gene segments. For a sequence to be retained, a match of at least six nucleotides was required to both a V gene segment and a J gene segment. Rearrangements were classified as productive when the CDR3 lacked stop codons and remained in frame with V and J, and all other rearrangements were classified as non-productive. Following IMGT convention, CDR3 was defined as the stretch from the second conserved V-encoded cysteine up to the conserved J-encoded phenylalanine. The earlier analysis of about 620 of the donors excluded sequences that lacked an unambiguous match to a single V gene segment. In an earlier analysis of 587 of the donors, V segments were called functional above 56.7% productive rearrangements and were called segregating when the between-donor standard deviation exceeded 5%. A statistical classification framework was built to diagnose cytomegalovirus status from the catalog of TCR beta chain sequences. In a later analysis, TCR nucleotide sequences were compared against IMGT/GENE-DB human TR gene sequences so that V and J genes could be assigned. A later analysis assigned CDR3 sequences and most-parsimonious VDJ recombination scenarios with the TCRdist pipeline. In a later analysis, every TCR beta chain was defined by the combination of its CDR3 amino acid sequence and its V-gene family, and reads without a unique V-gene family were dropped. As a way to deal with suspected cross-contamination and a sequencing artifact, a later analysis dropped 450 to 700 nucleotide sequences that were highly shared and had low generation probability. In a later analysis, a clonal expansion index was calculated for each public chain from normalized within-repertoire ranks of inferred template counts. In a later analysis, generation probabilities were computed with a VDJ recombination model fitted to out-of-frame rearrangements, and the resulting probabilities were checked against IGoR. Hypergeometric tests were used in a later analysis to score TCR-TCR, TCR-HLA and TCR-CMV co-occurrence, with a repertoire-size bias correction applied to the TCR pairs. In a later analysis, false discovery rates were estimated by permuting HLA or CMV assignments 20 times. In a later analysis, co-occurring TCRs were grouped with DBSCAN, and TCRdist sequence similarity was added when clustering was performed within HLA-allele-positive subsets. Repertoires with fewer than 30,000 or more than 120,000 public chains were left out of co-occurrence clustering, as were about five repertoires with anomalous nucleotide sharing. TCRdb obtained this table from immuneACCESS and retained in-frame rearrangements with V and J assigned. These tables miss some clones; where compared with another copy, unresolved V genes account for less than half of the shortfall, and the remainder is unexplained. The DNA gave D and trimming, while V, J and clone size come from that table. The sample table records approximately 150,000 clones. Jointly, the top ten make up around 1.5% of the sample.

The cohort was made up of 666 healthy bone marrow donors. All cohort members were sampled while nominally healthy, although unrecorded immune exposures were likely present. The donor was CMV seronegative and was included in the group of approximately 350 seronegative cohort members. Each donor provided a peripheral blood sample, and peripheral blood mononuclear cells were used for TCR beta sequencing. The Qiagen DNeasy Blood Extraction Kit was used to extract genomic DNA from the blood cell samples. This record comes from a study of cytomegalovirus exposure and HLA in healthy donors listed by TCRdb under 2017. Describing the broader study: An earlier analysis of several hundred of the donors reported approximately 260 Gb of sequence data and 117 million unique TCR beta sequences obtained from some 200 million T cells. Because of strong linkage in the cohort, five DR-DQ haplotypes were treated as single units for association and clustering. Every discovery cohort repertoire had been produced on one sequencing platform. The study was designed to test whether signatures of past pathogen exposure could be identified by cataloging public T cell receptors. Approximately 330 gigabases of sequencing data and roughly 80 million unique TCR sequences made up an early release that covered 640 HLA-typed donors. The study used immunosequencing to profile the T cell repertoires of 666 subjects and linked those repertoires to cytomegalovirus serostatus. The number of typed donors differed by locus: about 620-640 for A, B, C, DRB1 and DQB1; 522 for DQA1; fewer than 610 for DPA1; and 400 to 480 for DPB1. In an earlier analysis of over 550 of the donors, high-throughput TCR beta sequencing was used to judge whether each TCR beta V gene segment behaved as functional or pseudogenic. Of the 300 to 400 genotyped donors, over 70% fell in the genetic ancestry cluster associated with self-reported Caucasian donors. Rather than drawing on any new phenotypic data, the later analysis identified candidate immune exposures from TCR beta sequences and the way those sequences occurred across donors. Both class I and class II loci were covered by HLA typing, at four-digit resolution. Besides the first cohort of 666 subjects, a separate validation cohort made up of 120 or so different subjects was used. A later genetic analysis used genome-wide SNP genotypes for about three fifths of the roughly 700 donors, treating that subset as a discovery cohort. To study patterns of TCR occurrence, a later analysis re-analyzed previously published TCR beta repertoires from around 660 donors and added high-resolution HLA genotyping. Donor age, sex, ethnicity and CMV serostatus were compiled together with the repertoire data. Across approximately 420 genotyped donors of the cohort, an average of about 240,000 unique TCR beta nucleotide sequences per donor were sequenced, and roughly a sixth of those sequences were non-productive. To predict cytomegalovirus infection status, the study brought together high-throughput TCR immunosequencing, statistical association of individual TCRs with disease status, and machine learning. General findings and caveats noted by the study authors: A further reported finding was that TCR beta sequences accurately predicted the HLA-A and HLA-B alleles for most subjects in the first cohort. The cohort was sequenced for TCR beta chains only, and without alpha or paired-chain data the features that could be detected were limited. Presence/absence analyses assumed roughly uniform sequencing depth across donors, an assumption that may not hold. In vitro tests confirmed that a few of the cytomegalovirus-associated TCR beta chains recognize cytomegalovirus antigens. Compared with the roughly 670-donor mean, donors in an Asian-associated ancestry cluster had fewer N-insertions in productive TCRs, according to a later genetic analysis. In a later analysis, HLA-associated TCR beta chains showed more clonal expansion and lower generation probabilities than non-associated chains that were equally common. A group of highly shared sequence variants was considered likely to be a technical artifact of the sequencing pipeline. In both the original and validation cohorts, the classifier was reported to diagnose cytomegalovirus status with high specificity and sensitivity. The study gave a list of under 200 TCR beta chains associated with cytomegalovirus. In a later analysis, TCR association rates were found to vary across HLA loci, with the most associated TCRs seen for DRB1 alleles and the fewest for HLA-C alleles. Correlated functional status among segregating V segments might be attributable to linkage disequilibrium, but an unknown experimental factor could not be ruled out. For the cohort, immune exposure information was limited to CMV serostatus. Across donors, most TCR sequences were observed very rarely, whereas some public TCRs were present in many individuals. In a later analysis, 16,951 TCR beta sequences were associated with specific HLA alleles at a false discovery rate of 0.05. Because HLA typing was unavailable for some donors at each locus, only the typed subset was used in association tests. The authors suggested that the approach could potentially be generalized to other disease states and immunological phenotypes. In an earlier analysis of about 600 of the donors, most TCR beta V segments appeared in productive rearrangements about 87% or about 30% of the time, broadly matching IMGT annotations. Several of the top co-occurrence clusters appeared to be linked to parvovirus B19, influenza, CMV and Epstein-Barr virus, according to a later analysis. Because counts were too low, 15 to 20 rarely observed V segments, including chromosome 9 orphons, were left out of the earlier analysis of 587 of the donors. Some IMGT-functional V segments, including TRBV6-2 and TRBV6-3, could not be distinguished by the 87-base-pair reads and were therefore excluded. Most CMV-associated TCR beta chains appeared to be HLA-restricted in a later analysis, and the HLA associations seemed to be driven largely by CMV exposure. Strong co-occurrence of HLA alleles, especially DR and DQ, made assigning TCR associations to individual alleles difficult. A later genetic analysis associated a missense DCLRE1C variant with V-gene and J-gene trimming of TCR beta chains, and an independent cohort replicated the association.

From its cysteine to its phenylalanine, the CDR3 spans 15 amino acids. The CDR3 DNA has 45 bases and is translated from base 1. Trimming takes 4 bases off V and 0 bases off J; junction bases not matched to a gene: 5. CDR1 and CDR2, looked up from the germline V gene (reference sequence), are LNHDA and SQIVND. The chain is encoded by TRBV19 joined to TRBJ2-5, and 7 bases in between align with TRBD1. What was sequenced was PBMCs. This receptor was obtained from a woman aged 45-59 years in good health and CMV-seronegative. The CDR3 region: CASSTTGLYQETQYF. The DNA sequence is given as TGTGCCAGTAGTACGACAGGGCTATACCAAGAGACCCAGTACTTC.